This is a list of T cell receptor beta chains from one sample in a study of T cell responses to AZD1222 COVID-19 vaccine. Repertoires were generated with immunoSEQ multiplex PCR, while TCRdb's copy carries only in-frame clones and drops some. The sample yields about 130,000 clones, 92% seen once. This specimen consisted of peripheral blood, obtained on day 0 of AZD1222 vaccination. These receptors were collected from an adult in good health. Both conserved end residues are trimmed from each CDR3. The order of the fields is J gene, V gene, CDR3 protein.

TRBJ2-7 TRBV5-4 ASSPRDSYEQY
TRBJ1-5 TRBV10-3 AISESGQNNQPQH
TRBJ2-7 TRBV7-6 ASSLGVTITYEQY
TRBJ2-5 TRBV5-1 ASSTAPGPNEDQY
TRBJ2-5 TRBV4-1 ASRPTGLETQY
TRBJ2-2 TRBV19 ASTLAGNTGELF
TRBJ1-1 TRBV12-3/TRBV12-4 AGGGSRTEAF
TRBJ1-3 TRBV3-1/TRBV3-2 ASSQTGYGNTIY
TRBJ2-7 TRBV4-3 ASSQEWGAGGYEQY
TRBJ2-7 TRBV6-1 ASSEWGASRPYEQY
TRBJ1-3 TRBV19 ATPDRGRKSSGNTIY